The present entry profiles one T cell receptor beta chain with its context. As yet, its antigen is unknown. Amplification of TCR beta used genomic DNA extracted from peripheral blood. The source of the sample is a study of T cell repertoires in aging, cancer and after chemotherapy. Study results and limitations: Untreated cancer patients had significantly lower blood TCR diversity than age-matched healthy donors.

Rearranged V-D-J TRB sequences were amplified with a mixed TRB-A/B primer pool. TCRdb re-called the multiplex PCR reads through MiXCR, storing one row per CDR3 protein. The table has around 16,000 distinct CDR3 sequences, approximately 46% seen once. The origin of this receptor is a human donor in good health. Sequencing input: blood.

This CDR3 reads CSALTRGSTEAFF. The CDR3 bases are TGCAGCGCCCTCACCCGGGGGTCAACTGAAGCTTTCTTT. The V gene is TRBV29-1, the J gene TRBJ1-1, with D maybe TRBD1 (5 bases). The germline V gene has CDR1 SQVTM and CDR2 ANQGSEA. The V end was cut by 7 bases, the J end by 5 bases, with 17 bases between. The CDR3 contains 13 residues.